The present entry profiles one T cell receptor beta chain with its context. This sample is part of a study of blood T cell repertoires in COVID-19. In the authors' workflow: Nucleated cell counts were estimated from reference gene primer amplification. The repertoire was sequenced with immunoSEQ multiplex PCR; TCRdb's copy has only in-frame clones and lacks some. That table gives V, J and clone size, and the DNA gave D and trimming. The sample includes 150,000 to 160,000 clones, over 65% seen only once; the top ten take under 2%. The germline V gene encodes CDR1 SGHRS and CDR2 YFSETQ. V gave up 4 bases and J gave up 8 bases, with 16 bases separating them. The CDR3 length is 14 residues.

Specimen: peripheral blood. The clonotype was recovered from an elderly man with acute or convalescent COVID-19. V gene TRBV5-1 combines with J gene TRBJ2-1, with D perhaps TRBD1 (7 bases). CDR3: CASSPRRGDYEQFF. CDR3 coding DNA: TGCGCCAGCAGCCCCCGCAGGGGGGACTATGAGCAGTTCTTC.